This T cell receptor beta chain was profiled in a study of blood T cell repertoires in COVID-19. Whole-study context: The United States, Italy and Spain were the sources of the acute and convalescent COVID-19 samples. The cDNA or gDNA used as material had been derived from T cells, B-cell-depleted T cells, or PBMCs.

Per the original methods: Scientists estimated how many nucleated cells there were by amplifying reference gene primers. The repertoire was sequenced with immunoSEQ multiplex PCR; TCRdb's copy has only in-frame clones and lacks some. The DNA was the basis for D and trimming; V, J and clone size are from that table. There are around 180,000 clones in the sample; over 80% occur only once, and more than 5% lies in the top ten. The germline CDR1 and CDR2 sequences are LGHNT and FRNRAP. The germline V and J ends were trimmed by 0 bases and 8 bases, with 34 bases remaining between them. The length of the CDR3 is 21 residues.

This TCR derives from a woman in her twenties or thirties with acute or convalescent COVID-19. The sample was peripheral blood. The genes are TRBV12-5 and TRBJ1-2; D gene ambiguous. The chain's CDR3 is CASGLVVFGKKEEVTSRGYTF. The CDR3 DNA reads as TGTGCTAGTGGTTTGGTAGTCTTTGGTAAAAAAGAGGAGGTAACCTCCAGGGGCTACACCTTC.